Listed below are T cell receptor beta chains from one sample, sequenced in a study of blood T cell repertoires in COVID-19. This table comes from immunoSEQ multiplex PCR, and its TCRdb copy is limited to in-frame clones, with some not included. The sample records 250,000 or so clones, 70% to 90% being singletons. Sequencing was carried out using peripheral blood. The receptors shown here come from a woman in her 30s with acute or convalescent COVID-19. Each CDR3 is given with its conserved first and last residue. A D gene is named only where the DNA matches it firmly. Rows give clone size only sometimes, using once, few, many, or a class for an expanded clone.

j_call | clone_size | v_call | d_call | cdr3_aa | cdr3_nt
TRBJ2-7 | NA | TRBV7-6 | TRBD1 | CASSLAVGQGAHEQYF | TGTGCCAGCAGCTTAGCGGTCGGGCAGGGGGCACACGAGCAGTACTTC
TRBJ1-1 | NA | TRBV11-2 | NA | CASSTRAWNTEAFF | TGTGCCAGCAGCACCAGGGCCTGGAACACTGAAGCTTTCTTT
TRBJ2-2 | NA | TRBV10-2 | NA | CASSADLNTGELFF | TGCGCCAGCAGTGCTGACTTAAACACCGGGGAGCTGTTTTTT
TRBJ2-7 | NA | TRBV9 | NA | CASSSSSYEQYF | TGTGCCAGCAGCTCCTCTTCCTACGAGCAGTACTTC
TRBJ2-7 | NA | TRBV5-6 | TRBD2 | CASSFQRLAGVSEQYF | TGTGCCAGCAGCTTTCAGAGATTAGCGGGAGTATCCGAGCAGTACTTC
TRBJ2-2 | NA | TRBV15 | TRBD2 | CATSRDTSGNQNTGELFF | TGTGCCACCAGCAGAGATACTAGCGGGAACCAGAACACCGGGGAGCTGTTTTTT
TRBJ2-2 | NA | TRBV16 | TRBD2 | CASSQTGTSVTGELFF | TGTGCCAGCAGCCAGACCGGGACTAGCGTCACCGGGGAGCTGTTTTTT
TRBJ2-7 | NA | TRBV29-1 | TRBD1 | CSVGNRGLEQYF | TGCAGCGTCGGAAACAGGGGTCTCGAGCAGTACTTC
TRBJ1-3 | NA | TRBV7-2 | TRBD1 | CASSAYDRVGNTIYF | TGTGCCAGCAGCGCATACGACAGGGTGGGAAACACCATATATTTT
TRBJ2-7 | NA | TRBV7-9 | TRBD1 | CATLTPGQGAHEQYF | TGTGCCACCCTAACCCCGGGACAGGGGGCTCACGAGCAGTACTTC
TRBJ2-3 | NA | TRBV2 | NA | CASNGQSSTDTQYF | TGTGCCAGCAACGGACAGTCAAGCACAGATACGCAGTATTTT
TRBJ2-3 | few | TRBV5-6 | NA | CASSLIGPSGSPTDTQYF | TGTGCCAGCAGTCTAATCGGACCAAGCGGGTCACCCACAGATACGCAGTATTTT
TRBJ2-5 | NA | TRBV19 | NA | CASSAEAETQYF | TGTGCCAGTTCCGCCGAGGCAGAGACCCAGTACTTC
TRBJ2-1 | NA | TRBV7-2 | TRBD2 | CASSLAGGKQFF | TGTGCCAGCAGCTTAGCGGGAGGGAAACAGTTCTTC
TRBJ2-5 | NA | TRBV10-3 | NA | CAISEFTGSQETQYF | TGTGCCATCAGTGAGTTCACAGGTTCCCAAGAGACCCAGTACTTC
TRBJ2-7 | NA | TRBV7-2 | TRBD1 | CASSPRTGDYEQYF | TGTGCCAGCAGCCCACGGACAGGGGACTACGAGCAGTACTTC
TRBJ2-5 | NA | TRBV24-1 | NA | CATSVGETQYF | TGTGCCACCAGTGTCGGGGAGACCCAGTACTTC
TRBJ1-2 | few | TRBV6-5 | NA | CASRGNYGYTF | TGTGCCAGCAGGGGCAACTATGGCTACACCTTC
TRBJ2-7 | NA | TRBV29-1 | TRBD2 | CSVEGLAGGEQYF | TGCAGCGTTGAAGGGCTAGCGGGAGGCGAGCAGTACTTC
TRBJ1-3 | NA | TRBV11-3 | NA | CASSLRGQIGNTIYF | TGTGCCAGCAGCTTACGCGGACAGATTGGAAACACCATATATTTT
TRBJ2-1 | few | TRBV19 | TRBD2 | CASMMYGATSGRGKIENEQFF | TGTGCCAGTATGATGTACGGTGCGACTAGCGGGAGGGGGAAGATAGAAAATGAGCAGTTCTTC
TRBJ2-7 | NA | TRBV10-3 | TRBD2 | CAISPAGLAGEEQYF | TGTGCCATCAGCCCCGCCGGGCTAGCGGGAGAGGAGCAGTACTTC
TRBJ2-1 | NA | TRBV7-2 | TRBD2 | CASSLAPLAGEQFF | TGTGCCAGCAGCTTAGCGCCCCTAGCGGGTGAGCAGTTCTTC
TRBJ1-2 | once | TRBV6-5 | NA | CASSPFRGGGYTF | TGTGCCAGCAGTCCGTTCAGGGGAGGGGGCTACACCTTC
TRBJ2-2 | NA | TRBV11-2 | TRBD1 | CASNYRGNTGELFF | TGTGCCAGCAACTACAGGGGAAACACCGGGGAGCTGTTTTTT
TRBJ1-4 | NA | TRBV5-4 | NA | CASSLVPEEKLFF | TGTGCCAGCAGCTTGGTGCCGGAGGAAAAACTGTTTTTT
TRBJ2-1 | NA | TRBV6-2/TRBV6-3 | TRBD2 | CASSYWLAGVGGNEQFF | TGTGCCAGCAGTTACTGGCTAGCGGGAGTAGGGGGGAATGAGCAGTTCTTC
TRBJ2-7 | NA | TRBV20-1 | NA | CSAWGDEQYF | TGCAGTGCCTGGGGGGACGAGCAGTACTTC
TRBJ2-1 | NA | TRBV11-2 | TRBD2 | CASRSPGLAGAGGQFF | TGTGCCAGCAGGTCACCGGGACTAGCGGGAGCCGGGGGGCAGTTCTTC
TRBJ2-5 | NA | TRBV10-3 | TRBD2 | CAISEAGGETQYF | TGTGCCATCAGTGAGGCGGGAGGTGAGACCCAGTACTTC
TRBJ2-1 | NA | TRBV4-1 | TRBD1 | CASSRPIDRGSEQFF | TGCGCCAGCAGCCGACCTATAGACAGGGGCAGTGAGCAGTTCTTC
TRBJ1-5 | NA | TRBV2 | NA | CASSEAPDWGGPQHF | TGTGCCAGCAGTGAAGCGCCGGACTGGGGGGGGCCCCAGCATTTT
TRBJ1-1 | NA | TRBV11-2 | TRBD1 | CASSWTGGTEAFF | TGTGCCAGCAGCTGGACAGGGGGGACTGAAGCTTTCTTT
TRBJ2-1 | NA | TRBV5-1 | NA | CASSSGGTHLYNEQFF | TGCGCCAGCAGCTCGGGCGGGACGCACCTCTACAATGAGCAGTTCTTC
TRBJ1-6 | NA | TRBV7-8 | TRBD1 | CASSTGTDHSPLHF | TGTGCCAGCAGCACCGGGACAGACCATTCACCCCTCCACTTT
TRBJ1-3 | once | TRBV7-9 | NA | CASRRSGFSGNTIYF | TGTGCCAGCAGACGCAGCGGGTTCTCTGGAAACACCATATATTTT
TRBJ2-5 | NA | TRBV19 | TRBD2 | CASMTSGKETQYF | TGTGCCAGTATGACTAGCGGGAAAGAGACCCAGTACTTC
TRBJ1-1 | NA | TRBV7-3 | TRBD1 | CASSSGQAAEAFF | TGTGCCAGCAGCTCGGGACAGGCTGCTGAAGCTTTCTTT
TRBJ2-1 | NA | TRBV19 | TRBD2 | CASSILTSGIHNEQFF | TGTGCCAGTAGTATCCTGACTAGCGGGATACACAATGAGCAGTTCTTC
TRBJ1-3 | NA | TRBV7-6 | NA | CASSLAAGAGNTIYF | TGTGCCAGCAGCTTAGCAGCGGGAGCTGGAAACACCATATATTTT
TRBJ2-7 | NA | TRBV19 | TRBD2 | CASSIARGLAGGYEQYF | TGTGCCAGTAGTATCGCCCGGGGACTAGCGGGAGGATATGAGCAGTACTTC
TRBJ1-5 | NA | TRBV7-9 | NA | CASSLGIDQPQHF | TGTGCCAGCAGCTTGGGCATCGATCAGCCCCAGCATTTT
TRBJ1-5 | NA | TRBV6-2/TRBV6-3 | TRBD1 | CASSTSQQGVSNQPQHF | TGTGCCAGCAGCACCTCTCAGCAGGGGGTAAGCAATCAGCCCCAGCATTTT
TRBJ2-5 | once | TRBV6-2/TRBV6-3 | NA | CASSNLDGATQYF | TGTGCCAGCAGTAATCTAGATGGCGCGACCCAGTACTTC
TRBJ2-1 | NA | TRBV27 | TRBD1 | CASSPRGQYNEQFF | TGTGCCAGCAGCCCCAGGGGACAGTACAATGAGCAGTTCTTC